The T cell receptor (beta chain) under discussion was sequenced for a study of blood T cell repertoires in COVID-19. Overall study context: T cells, B-cell-depleted T cells, or PBMCs supplied cDNA or gDNA.

Per the original data handling: Amplified reference gene primers provided the basis for estimating nucleated cell counts. Sequenced by immunoSEQ multiplex PCR; TCRdb stores in-frame clones only, minus some. The DNA was the basis for D and trimming; V, J and clone size are from that table. This sample has about 260,000 clones, with more than 75% found just once. Patients in Seattle were enrolled during active infection, then followed longitudinally. V dropped 6 bases and J dropped 5 bases, with 8 bases sitting between them. The length of the CDR3 is 12 residues. This rearrangement joins TRBV12-3 or TRBV12-4 to TRBJ2-1; D is undetermined. The receptor's source is a woman aged 60-70 years with COVID-19, enrolled during active disease. Material: peripheral blood. CDR3 in DNA: TGTGCCAGCAGACGAACAAACAATGAGCAGTTCTTC. Residues: CASRRTNNEQFF.